This is a list of T cell receptor beta chains from one sample in a study of cytomegalovirus exposure and HLA in healthy donors. The data were produced by immunoSEQ multiplex PCR, yet TCRdb's version contains in-frame clones alone and is incomplete. The repertoire has fewer than 150,000 clones, 85% of them found once; the top ten carry under 7%. The sequenced sample was PBMCs. The receptors were gathered from a woman in her twenties or thirties in good health and CMV-seropositive. Both conserved end residues are part of each CDR3. The D gene is left open where the match is weak. Clone size is not always given. Where it is, it says once, few, many or a class for expanded clones.

j_call,v_call,d_call,clone_size,cdr3_nt,cdr3_aa
TRBJ2-3,TRBV14,TRBD2,.,TGTGCCAGCAGCCATCGGGAGGGCGCAGATACGCAGTATTTT,CASSHREGADTQYF
TRBJ1-4,TRBV28,TRBD1,.,TGTGCCAGCAGAATTACAGGGGGCTATGAAAAACTGTTTTTT,CASRITGGYEKLFF
TRBJ2-7,TRBV28,TRBD2,.,TGTGCCAGCGCTGGACTAGCGGGAGCAAACGAGCAGTACTTC,CASAGLAGANEQYF
TRBJ1-5,TRBV5-1,.,once,TGCGCCAGCACCTCGAGGAGGCGGCGAGGTAATCAGCCCCAGCATTTT,CASTSRRRRGNQPQHF
TRBJ1-1,TRBV7-6,TRBD1,.,TGTGCCAGCAGCCAGACAGGGATCACTGAAGCTTTCTTT,CASSQTGITEAFF
TRBJ1-1,TRBV6-5,.,.,TGTGCCTCCCGGGGGATGGCGGGCACTGAAGCTTTCTTT,CASRGMAGTEAFF
TRBJ2-1,TRBV5-4,.,.,TGTGCCAGCTCCCTGGGCGGGGTATACAATGAGCAGTTCTTC,CASSLGGVYNEQFF
TRBJ1-5,TRBV18,TRBD1,.,TGTGCCAGCTCACCAAGGCAGGGGGCTAGCGGCAATCAGCCCCAGCATTTT,CASSPRQGASGNQPQHF
TRBJ2-6,TRBV15,.,.,TGTGCCACCAGCAGAGGGTCTCCTAACTCTGGGGCCAACGTCCTGACTTTC,CATSRGSPNSGANVLTF
TRBJ1-5,TRBV27,.,.,TGTGCCAGCAGGTCAACAGGAAGGTGGCAGCCCCAGCATTTT,CASRSTGRWQPQHF
TRBJ2-1,TRBV19,.,few,TGTGCCAGTAGTAAGTTGGCGGACTACAATGAGCAGTTCTTC,CASSKLADYNEQFF
TRBJ2-1,TRBV5-8,.,.,TGTGCCAGCGGTCACCCGGGGGATGAGCAGTTCTTC,CASGHPGDEQFF
TRBJ1-2,TRBV2,.,.,TGTGCCAGCAGTGAAGGGAGGCAGGGGTTTTATGGCTACACCTTC,CASSEGRQGFYGYTF
TRBJ1-2,TRBV25-1,.,.,TGTGCCAGCAGTGAATCCGGGATCTATGGCTACACCTTC,CASSESGIYGYTF
TRBJ1-2,TRBV30,.,.,TGTGCCTGGAGTGTAGGAGGGCCCGGGGGCTACACCTTC,CAWSVGGPGGYTF